This TCR beta chain emerged from a study of blood T cell repertoires in COVID-19. TCRdb's table, derived via immunoSEQ multiplex PCR, lists solely in-frame clones and lacks some. Here the sample spans 300,000 or so clones, over 75% being singletons. The participants were between about 18 and 90 years old and came from some 23 US areas. Participant-reported clinical history was the basis for cohort assignment. The length of the CDR3 is 14 residues. With 11 bases clipped from V and 1 base from J, the junction kept 4 bases outside the gene matches. Germline assignment: CDR1 MRHNA and CDR2 SNTAGT. The chain is built from TRBV6-4 and TRBJ2-2; 10 bases line up with TRBD2. The receptor comes from a woman in her twenties or thirties who had recovered from COVID-19. What was sequenced was PBMCs or T cells enriched from blood (not recorded which). CDR3 DNA: TGTGCCTCGAGGACTAGCGGGAACACCGGGGAGCTGTTTTTT. Protein: CASRTSGNTGELFF.